These T cell receptor beta chains were read from a single sample in a study of early T cells in non-severe SARS-CoV-2 infection. MiXCR, applied by TCRdb to the 5' RACE reads, yields one record per CDR3 protein. The sample carries tens of thousands of distinct CDR3 sequences, roughly 12% recorded once. The specimen sequenced was whole blood. These receptors were obtained from an adult who was a healthcare worker with PCR-confirmed SARS-CoV-2 infection or an uninfected control (not recorded which). Both conserved end residues are part of each CDR3. Each record gives: V gene, J gene, D gene, clone size, CDR3 DNA, CDR3 protein. D genes are given only for firm matches. Clone size is stated in some rows and not others, as once, few, many or a class when expanded.

TRBV11-2	TRBJ2-6	.	many	TGTGCCAGCAGCTTCGCTGGGGCCAACGTCCTGACTTTC	CASSFAGANVLTF
TRBV7-3	TRBJ2-1	TRBD2	many	TGTGCCAGCAGCCCCGGGGGGTCGGATGAGCAGTTCTTC	CASSPGGSDEQFF
TRBV7-2	TRBJ2-3	.	many	TGTGCCAGCAGCTGGCTAGCGTCCACGGATACGCAGTATTTT	CASSWLASTDTQYF
TRBV5-1	TRBJ2-3	.	.	TGCGCCAGCAGCTTGTTGACGAGCACAGATACGCAGTATTTT	CASSLLTSTDTQYF
TRBV6-5	TRBJ1-2	.	few	TGTGCCAGCAGTTACCAGGACAGACATAGCTATGGCTACACCTTC	CASSYQDRHSYGYTF
TRBV19	TRBJ1-1	.	.	TGTGCCAGTAGTATAGGGAAGAACACTGAAGCTTTCTTT	CASSIGKNTEAFF
TRBV6-1	TRBJ2-3	.	few	TGTGCCAGCAGGGGACCCTCCACAGATACGCAGTATTTT	CASRGPSTDTQYF
TRBV5-5	TRBJ2-1	.	many	TGTGCCAGCAGCCACATCGGGACCGGCGAGAAGCAGTTCTTC	CASSHIGTGEKQFF
TRBV6-2/TRBV6-3	TRBJ2-1	TRBD2	.	TGTGCCAGCAGTTTGACTAGCGGGGGTGAGCAGTTCTTC	CASSLTSGGEQFF
TRBV7-9	TRBJ2-1	.	.	TGTGCCAGCAGCTTATATCTAGGAGGGAATGAGCAGTTCTTC	CASSLYLGGNEQFF
TRBV6-6	TRBJ1-1	.	.	TGTGCCAGCATCGAAAGGAATGCAGTTTTCTTT	CASIERNAVFF
TRBV4-1	TRBJ2-1	TRBD2	.	TGCGCCAGCAGCCAAGAGGGGACTAGTTTCAATGAGCAGTTCTTC	CASSQEGTSFNEQFF
TRBV11-2	TRBJ2-7	.	.	TGTGCCAGCAGCTTACTCCAGGCCTACGAGCAGTACTTC	CASSLLQAYEQYF
TRBV11-2	TRBJ2-5	TRBD2	.	TGTGCCAGCAGCAACCGGACTAGCGGGAGGCGGGAGACCCAGTACTTC	CASSNRTSGRRETQYF
TRBV3-1	TRBJ2-4	.	.	TGTGCCAGCAGCCCGGGACTGTTAGCCAAAAACATTCAGTACTTC	CASSPGLLAKNIQYF
TRBV13	TRBJ2-3	TRBD1	medium-sized	TGTGCCAGCAGCTCCGATACAGGGGGCAAAACAGATACGCAGTATTTT	CASSSDTGGKTDTQYF
TRBV4-3	TRBJ2-7	TRBD2	few	TGCGCCAGCAGCCAAAGAGTGGGACTAGCCGAAGAGCAGTACTTC	CASSQRVGLAEEQYF
TRBV12-3/TRBV12-4	TRBJ2-7	.	few	TGTGCCAGCAGCCCTTCTCTTACCTCCTACGAGCAGTACTTC	CASSPSLTSYEQYF
TRBV29-1	TRBJ2-1	.	few	TGCAGCGTTGGTGGGGGAGTGAGCTCCTACAATGAGCAGTTCTTC	CSVGGGVSSYNEQFF
TRBV3-1	TRBJ1-2	.	many	TGTGCCAGCAGCCAAGTTCCAGGGAGAACGGAGGGCTACACCTTC	CASSQVPGRTEGYTF
TRBV6-5	TRBJ2-7	.	few	TGTGCCAGCAGGCCCCTACGAATCTCCTACGAGCAGTACTTC	CASRPLRISYEQYF
TRBV10-3	TRBJ2-5	TRBD2	.	TGTGCCATCTCGACTAGCGGGAAACAAGAGACCCAGTACTTC	CAISTSGKQETQYF
TRBV15	TRBJ2-7	.	.	TGTGCCACCAGCAACTATTACGAGCAGTACTTC	CATSNYYEQYF
TRBV29-1	TRBJ2-2	.	.	TGCAGCGGGGGAGTGACACCTTCGAACACCGGGGAGCTGTTTTTT	CSGGVTPSNTGELFF
TRBV21-1	TRBJ1-1	.	few	TGTGCCAGCAGCAAAGGGGATTTTAGATGGGGAGCTTTCTTT	CASSKGDFRWGAFF
TRBV19	TRBJ2-2	.	many	TGTGCCAGTAGTATGGCCCTAGCCGTAGCCCCCGGGGAGCTGTTTTTT	CASSMALAVAPGELFF